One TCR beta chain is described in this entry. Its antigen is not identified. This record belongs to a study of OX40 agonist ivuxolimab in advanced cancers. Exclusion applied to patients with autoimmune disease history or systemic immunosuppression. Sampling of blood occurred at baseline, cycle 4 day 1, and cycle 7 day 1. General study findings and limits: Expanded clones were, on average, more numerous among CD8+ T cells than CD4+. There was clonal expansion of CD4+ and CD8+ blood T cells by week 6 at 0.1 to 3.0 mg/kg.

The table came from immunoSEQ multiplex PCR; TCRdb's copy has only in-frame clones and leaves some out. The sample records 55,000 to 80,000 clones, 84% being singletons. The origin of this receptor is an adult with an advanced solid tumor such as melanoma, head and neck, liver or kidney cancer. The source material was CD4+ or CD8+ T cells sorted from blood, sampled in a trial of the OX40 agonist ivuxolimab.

CDR3 bases: TGTGCCAGCAGCAAACTGACAGTTAGCAATCAGCCCCAGCATTTT. This encodes CASSKLTVSNQPQHF. J is TRBJ1-5 and V is TRBV5-6; D might be TRBD1 (5 bases). The CDR3 consists of 15 residues. V lost 4 bases and J 0 bases, leaving 11 bases between the germline ends. Germline V gene sequence: CDR1 SGHDT, CDR2 YYEEEE.